This TCR beta chain was obtained from a study of blood T cell repertoires in COVID-19. Study as a whole: The cDNA or gDNA used as material had been derived from T cells, B-cell-depleted T cells, or PBMCs.

Per the germline V gene, CDR1 is SGHDN and CDR2 is FVKESK. With 3 bases clipped from V and 6 bases from J, the junction kept 16 bases outside the gene matches. The CDR3 totals 18 residues. Clinical history as reported by participants underpinned cohort assignment. The protocol was immunoSEQ multiplex PCR, while the TCRdb copy is restricted to in-frame clones and leaves out a portion. The table shows a few hundred thousand clones, with roughly four fifths occurring only once. This TCR came from a woman in her fifties or sixties who had recovered from COVID-19. What was sequenced was PBMCs or T cells enriched from blood (not recorded which). The chain is built from TRBV14 and TRBJ2-2; TRBD1 aligns across 7 bases. The CDR3 DNA reads as TGTGCCAGCAGCCATTCGACCCGCTACAGGGGCGTCCCCGGGGAGCTGTTTTTT. This gives the protein CASSHSTRYRGVPGELFF.